This TCR beta chain was identified during a study of IL-17A CD8 T cells in psoriatic arthritis synovium. For the study in its entirety: The study was designed to define the phenotype, molecular profile and function of synovial IL-17A+CD8+ T cells in the pathogenesis of psoriatic arthritis.

From the cysteine through the phenylalanine, the CDR3 covers 13 amino acids. CDR3 DNA only is kept here, 39 bases in frame from base 1. Deletion took 0 bases off V and 7 bases off J, with a span of 10 bases between the germline ends. For CDR1 and CDR2, the germline V gene lists WSHSY and SAAADI. After DNA extraction (Qiagen), TCRbeta V-D-J rearrangements were amplified in a bias-controlled manner and then sequenced at high throughput (immunoSEQ; Adaptive Biotech). As for the original processing: The immunoSEQ Analyzer platform was used to analyze productive sequences at the sequence level. Clonality was calculated as 1 minus Pielou's evenness, with values from 0 (highly polyclonal) to 1 (monoclonal). How much repertoires overlapped between subsets was quantified with the Morisita index, which goes from 0 (no similarity) to 1 (complete similarity). This is the immuneACCESS table as TCRdb keeps it, with only in-frame sequences that have V and J called. A part of the clones is gone; compared with another copy, unresolved V genes explain less than half, and the rest is unexplained. From that table come the V and J calls and clone size; the DNA was used to work out D and trimming. Present in this sample are fewer than 1,500 clones, 55% to 75% of which were seen just once. The ten largest clones capture roughly 15% of the sample.

Here is what the overall study found, with its caveats: Although some individual clones took up over 5% of the repertoire, most synovial CD8+ subsets stayed polyclonal. Only a few patients were covered by TCR sequencing, and this limited sample size was acknowledged by the authors. In psoriatic arthritis, TCRbeta sequencing revealed that synovial Tc17 cells were polyclonal, with a median clonality of around 0.08. Cells were obtained from synovial fluid rather than synovial tissue, because no psoriatic arthritis synovial tissue samples were available. Morisita overlap indices above 0.8 were seen in a couple of patients because many Tc17 clones were shared with the synovial Tc1 population.

Turning to this clone: This clone's antigen is unknown. No base quality information exists; no much larger clone differs at one position.

CD3+ T cells isolated by magnetic separation were stimulated with PMA and ionomycin for 1.5 hours and then labeled using IL-17A and IFNgamma cytokine secretion assays. Synovial fluid effusions were aspirated from actively inflamed joints of psoriatic arthritis patients. Memory CD8+ T cells in synovial fluid were sorted patient by patient into Tc17 (IL-17A+) cells, bulk memory cells and Tc1 (IL-17A-IFNgamma+) cells in order to compare their TCR repertoires. Psoriatic arthritis patients met the Classification of Psoriatic Arthritis Study Group (CASPAR) criteria. Cells secreting cytokines were also stained with a viability dye and with anti-CD3, CD8, CD14 and CD4 antibodies, then sorted on a BD FACSAria. TCRbeta sequencing was performed on sorted synovial fluid CD8+ T cell subsets from three patients with psoriatic arthritis. Synovial fluid mononuclear cells were isolated using Lymphoprep and were cryopreserved in liquid nitrogen prior to use. The medium used for cryopreservation was made up of around 50% fetal calf serum and about 9% dimethyl sulfoxide.

The material sequenced was IL-17A+ (IFN-gamma+/-) memory CD8+ T cells from synovial fluid. Taken with the paper, the label for cell subset or site translates to: IL-17A+IFNgamma+/- memory CD8+ (Tc17) cells. The V and J genes are TRBV10-2 and TRBJ2-7, with a tentative D gene TRBD2 over 5 matching bases. This clonotype originated in a human donor with psoriatic arthritis. Here the CDR3 is given as CASSESPSREQYF. The bases read TGCGCCAGCAGTGAGTCCCCTAGCCGGGAGCAGTACTTC.